This T cell receptor beta chain is drawn from a study of early T cells in non-severe SARS-CoV-2 infection. For the study at large: Whole-blood bulk RNA, unsorted, was sequenced, and chains were unpaired. Study findings and constraints: There was a bias toward anti-spike CD8 responses in VDJdb matching, which missed private and CD4 specificities.

The CDR3 is made up of 14 amino acids. Germline V lookup: CDR1 MDHEN, CDR2 SYDVKM. V gave up 2 bases and J gave up 2 bases, with 10 bases separating them. With regard to this clonotype: The antigen remains unidentified.

Individual cDNA molecules were tagged with unique molecular identifiers, the study reported. MiXCR, run by TCRdb on the 5' RACE reads, gives a single entry per CDR3 protein. The sample has 71,000 or so distinct CDR3 sequences, roughly 15% seen once. The chain is built from TRBV28 and TRBJ2-7, with D uncertain. This receptor was obtained from an adult who was a healthcare worker with PCR-confirmed SARS-CoV-2 infection or an uninfected control (not recorded which). The sequenced material came from whole blood. This CDR3 is CASSLPRPPYEQYF. The DNA for the CDR3 is TGTGCCAGCAGTTTACCCCGACCCCCCTACGAGCAGTACTTC.